What follows are 29 T cell receptor beta chains derived from one specimen sequenced in a study of control samples from healthy donors and cancer patients. Sequencing used immunoSEQ multiplex PCR; TCRdb keeps in-frame clones, though not all of them. Of 160,000 or so clones listed, 80% to 95% are singletons. The sample comprised blood. Source of these receptors: a woman aged 25 to 39 in good health.

This chain uses TRBV6-1 with TRBJ2-5; perhaps TRBD2 as D (5 bases). The CDR3 loop spans 14 amino acids. The germline CDR1 and CDR2 sequences are MNHNS and SASEGT. Trimming left V 3 bases short and J 4 bases short, with 12 bases between. The CDR3 sequence is CASSDWGVIETQYF. CDR3 nucleotides: TGTGCCAGCAGTGATTGGGGAGTCATAGAGACCCAGTACTTC.

J is TRBJ2-1 and V is TRBV29-1; possibly TRBD2 for D (6 bases). The CDR3 extends over 15 amino acids. Germline assignment: CDR1 SQVTM and CDR2 ANQGSEA. Trimming removed 0 bases at V and 12 bases at J, with 21 bases between. CDR3 nucleotides: TGCAGCGTTGAAGAAGTGACTAGAGCGGAGGAATGGCAGTTCTTC. It encodes CSVEEVTRAEEWQFF.

The V gene is TRBV6-5, the J gene TRBJ2-7, with 7 bases that match TRBD1. The CDR3 is 14 residues long. Germline V CDR1 and CDR2: MNHEY, SVGAGI. Trimming at V came to 10 bases and at J to 2 bases, leaving 11 bases not matched to a gene. The CDR3, as DNA: TGTGCCACCTTCTCGACGGGACAGACCTACGAGCAGTACTTC. Its protein is CATFSTGQTYEQYF.

The V call is TRBV27, the J call TRBJ1-6, with D possibly TRBD1 on 6 matching bases. This CDR3 spans 15 amino acids. Germline CDR1 reads MNHEY; CDR2 reads SMNVEV (reference sequence). V was shortened by 5 bases and J by 9 bases, with 17 bases between the two germline ends. CDR3 loop: CASSSFWGAGSPLHF. The DNA for the CDR3 is TGTGCCAGCAGTAGTTTTTGGGGGGCAGGTTCACCCCTCCACTTT.

CDR3 sequence (DNA): TGTGCCAGTAGTCCTCTTTCCGATACGCAGTATTTT. It is translated as CASSPLSDTQYF. This rearrangement joins TRBV19 to TRBJ2-3; unclear D gene. The CDR3 is made up of 12 amino acids. Germline loops: CDR1 LNHDA, CDR2 SQIVND (reference sequence). Trimming cost V 5 bases and J 6 bases, with 9 bases left between them.

The rearrangement uses TRBV7-9 and TRBJ2-3; 12 nucleotides agree with TRBD2. V shed 5 bases and J 1 base; nucleotides not matched to a gene: 10. This CDR3 is built from 18 residues. Looked up from germline, CDR1 is SEHNR and CDR2 is FQNEAQ (reference sequence). The CDR3 reads CASSGRLAGVRGTDTQYF. For the CDR3, the DNA is TGTGCCAGCAGCGGGCGACTAGCGGGAGTTCGGGGCACAGATACGCAGTATTTT.

In the case of this clone: This sample also contains other DNA sequences that code for the same CDR3. The chain uses TRBV19 and TRBJ1-5; possibly TRBD1 for D (5 bases). This CDR3 has 15 residues. Germline V gives CDR1 LNHDA, CDR2 SQIVND (reference sequence). Trimming took 5 bases from V and 0 from J, leaving 11 bases between them. The CDR3 sequence: CASSAQGNSNQPQHF. For the CDR3, the DNA is TGTGCCAGTAGTGCCCAGGGAAATAGCAATCAGCCCCAGCATTTT.

CDR3: CASSHGRGDTEAFF. CDR3 DNA sequence: TGTGCCAGCAGCCATGGACGGGGGGACACTGAAGCTTTCTTT. The chain employs TRBV5-4 and TRBJ1-1, with D tentatively TRBD1 (5 bases). Trimming stripped 4 bases from V and 3 bases from J, with 13 bases between. Germline CDR1 reads SGHNT; CDR2 reads YYREEE (reference sequence). There are 14 residues in the CDR3.

This clone was seen a few times. The rearrangement links TRBV18 to TRBJ2-1; 9 bases are shared with TRBD1. CDR1 KGHSH and CDR2 LQKENI come from the germline V gene. J lost 7 bases, V lost 2 bases, and 3 bases had no gene match. The CDR3 has 14 residues. CDR3 bases: TGTGCCAGCTCACCATCCGGGACAGGGAATGAGCAGTTCTTC. Its protein product is CASSPSGTGNEQFF.

The DNA of the CDR3 is TGTGCCAGCAGAGGGCAGGTCGCCTACGAGCAGTACTTC. Amino acid sequence: CASRGQVAYEQYF. The V gene is TRBV6-5, the J gene TRBJ2-7, with D uncertain. This CDR3 spans 13 amino acids. Germline assignment: CDR1 MNHEY and CDR2 SVGAGI. Trimming pared 6 bases from V and 2 bases from J, leaving 11 bases between.

The chain uses TRBV7-2 and TRBJ2-1; no clear D gene. This CDR3 region has 13 residues. Germline CDR1 SGHTA, CDR2 FQGNSA. Trimming stripped 1 base from V and 6 bases from J, with 7 bases between. The CDR3 spells CASSLGHLNEQFF. CDR3 nucleotide sequence: TGTGCCAGCAGCTTAGGGCACCTCAATGAGCAGTTCTTC. Full variable domain (outside the CDR3, taken from reference TRBV7-2 and TRBJ2-1): GAGVSQSPSNKVTEKGKDVELRCDPISGHTALYWYRQSLGQGLEFLIYFQGNSAPDKSGLPSDRFSAERTGGSVSTLTIQRTQQEDSAVYLCASSLGHLNEQFFGPGTRLTVL.

The V call is TRBV28, the J call TRBJ1-2; D uncertain. The length of the CDR3 is 12 residues. The germline CDR1 and CDR2 sequences are MDHEN and SYDVKM. V was clipped by 6 bases and J by 8 bases, with 13 bases between them. The CDR3 nucleotides are TGTGCCAGCAGCGGCTCACTCCAGGGCTACACCTTC. Translated, it gives CASSGSLQGYTF.

The chain employs TRBV25-1 and TRBJ1-1, with TRBD1 as a possible D gene (6 bases). Germline V CDR1 and CDR2: MGHDK, SYGVNS. Trimming cost V 3 bases and J 0 bases, with 14 bases left between them. The CDR3 has 16 amino acids. The CDR3 DNA reads as TGTGCCAGCAGTGACAATACGGGACAAATGAACACTGAAGCTTTCTTT. It encodes CASSDNTGQMNTEAFF.

CDR3 DNA sequence: TGTGCCAGCAGCCAAGAAGACAGCTTCTCTGGAAACACCATATATTTT. This sequence encodes CASSQEDSFSGNTIYF. The chain carries TRBV4-2 and TRBJ1-3; perhaps TRBD1 as D (5 bases). The CDR3 extends over 16 amino acids. Germline CDR1 is LGHNA and CDR2 is YNFKEQ. Trimming removed 0 bases from V and 0 bases from J, with 9 bases in between.

In nucleotides, the CDR3 is TGCGCCAGCAGTGGTAACCTGGGCGGGGAGCTGTTTTTT. Encoded protein: CASSGNLGGELFF. This sequence joins TRBV10-1 and TRBJ2-2; D is unresolved. In germline, CDR1 is WNHNN, CDR2 SYGVQD (reference sequence). The ends were cut back, 4 bases at V and 7 bases at J, with 10 bases in the middle. The CDR3 length is 13 residues.

This clone appeared a single time. The chain has TRBV20-1 and TRBJ2-1; maybe TRBD1 (6 bases). Germline CDR1 is DFQATT and CDR2 is SNEGSKA (reference sequence). The CDR3 is made up of 13 amino acids. The ends were cut back, 3 bases at V and 10 bases at J, with 16 bases in the middle. The CDR3, as DNA: TGCAGTGCTAGTTTAGGGCAGGGACAAGAGCAGTTCTTC. It translates to CSASLGQGQEQFF.

The V call is TRBV7-2, the J call TRBJ1-2; a possible D gene is TRBD1 (6 bases). V shed 2 bases and J shed 3 bases, with 13 bases lying between them. The CDR3 length is 15 residues. The germline gives CDR1 SGHTA, CDR2 FQGNSA. DNA for the CDR3: TGTGCCAGCAGCTTAACGGGGGGGGGCCACTATGGCTACACCTTC. It specifies CASSLTGGGHYGYTF.

The chain uses TRBV6-4 and TRBJ2-3; 7 positions match TRBD2. Germline V gene lookup returns CDR1 MRHNA and CDR2 SNTAGT. The CDR3 runs 17 residues. V shed 7 bases and J 3 bases; nucleotides not matched to a gene: 16. The CDR3 sequence is CASIKPVAREGTDTQYF. The CDR3, as DNA: TGTGCCAGCATAAAACCGGTGGCGAGGGAGGGAACAGATACGCAGTATTTT.

The count of this clone is one. Distinct nucleotide sequences in the sample also encode this CDR3. CDR3 coding DNA: TGTGCCAGCAGCCAAGCGGCTAGCGGTTCCACAGATACGCAGTATTTT. This gives the protein CASSQAASGSTDTQYF. The genes are TRBV3-1 (or the pseudogene TRBV3-2) and TRBJ2-3; 7 positions match TRBD2. This CDR3 spans 16 amino acids. Germline V gene data show CDR1 as LGHDT and CDR2 as YNNKEL (reference sequence). V trimming: 1 base; J trimming: 2 bases; junction bases outside the gene matches: 6.

This clone was seen a few times. This chain links TRBV19 with TRBJ1-4; no firm D call. V shed 2 bases and J shed 5 bases, with 3 bases lying between them. The length of the CDR3 is 12 residues. CDR1 and CDR2 from the germline V gene are LNHDA and SQIVND (reference sequence). CDR3 DNA: TGTGCCAGTAGTATACAGAATGAAAAACTGTTTTTT. Amino acids: CASSIQNEKLFF.

Details on this clone: Other DNA sequences in this sample translate to the same CDR3. V and J are TRBV24-1 and TRBJ2-1; 14 bases are shared with TRBD2. V lost 4 bases, J lost 6 bases, and 4 bases stayed unmatched. The CDR3 extends over 16 amino acids. The V gene's germline CDR1 is KGHDR and CDR2 SFDVKD. This chain's CDR3 is CATSDPGTSGSNEQFF. CDR3 sequence (DNA): TGTGCCACCAGTGACCCCGGGACTAGCGGGAGCAATGAGCAGTTCTTC.

The chain couples TRBV6-1 to TRBJ2-1; D may match TRBD1 or TRBD2 (5 bases each). The CDR3 consists of 15 residues. Per germline, CDR1 MNHNS and CDR2 SASEGT. Between the trimmed V and J ends, which lost 2 bases and 4 bases, there was a span of 12 bases. CDR3 DNA sequence: TGTGCCAGCAGTGAACTTCGGGGCAGATACAATGAGCAGTTCTTC. Encoded protein: CASSELRGRYNEQFF.

This chain uses TRBV30 with TRBJ2-3; D unclear. The CDR3 contains 12 residues. Germline loops: CDR1 GTSNPN, CDR2 SVGIG (reference sequence). The V end lost 8 bases, the J end lost 0 bases, and 9 bases lay between the germline ends. CDR3 nucleotides: TGTGCCGCCCGTGCGAGCACAGATACGCAGTATTTT. Protein: CAARASTDTQYF.

The V gene is TRBV6-4, the J gene TRBJ2-1, with D hard to call. The CDR3 sequence is 15 residues long. Trimming stripped 3 bases from V and 3 bases from J, with 12 bases between. Germline lookup yields CDR1 MRHNA and CDR2 SNTAGT. The CDR3 loop reads CASSENSQGYNEQFF. The CDR3 DNA reads as TGTGCCAGCAGTGAGAACTCCCAAGGCTACAATGAGCAGTTCTTC.

The chain combines TRBV6-2 or TRBV6-3 with TRBJ2-1; 8 nucleotides line up with TRBD2. The germline V gene has CDR1 MNHEY and CDR2 SVGEGT. With V trimmed by 5 bases and J by 4 bases, 7 bases remained unmatched. CDR3 size: 15 residues. CDR3 protein: CASSITGGPYNEQFF. As DNA, the CDR3 is TGTGCCAGCAGTATTACGGGAGGGCCGTACAATGAGCAGTTCTTC.

The rearrangement uses TRBV5-5 and TRBJ2-2; 7 positions match TRBD1. Germline lookup yields CDR1 SGHKS and CDR2 YYEKEE (reference sequence). Unmatched junction bases numbered 6, after V lost 2 bases and J lost 5 bases. This CDR3 spans 15 amino acids. The CDR3 loop is CASSLIDRVTGELFF. The CDR3 DNA sequence: TGTGCCAGCAGCTTAATCGACAGGGTAACCGGGGAGCTGTTTTTT.

The J gene is TRBJ2-7, the V gene TRBV3-1 (or the pseudogene TRBV3-2), with 9 bases lining up with TRBD2. Trimming removed 5 bases from V and 2 bases from J; junction bases left unmatched: 4. Germline CDR1 reads LGHDT; CDR2 reads YNNKEL (reference sequence). The CDR3 extends over 14 amino acids. The CDR3 nucleotides are TGTGCCAGCAGCGAGACTAGCGGAACCTACGAGCAGTACTTC. The encoded protein is CASSETSGTYEQYF.

The rearrangement joins TRBV27 to TRBJ2-3; the D gene could be TRBD1 or TRBD2 (6 bases each). Germline CDR1 reads MNHEY; CDR2 reads SMNVEV (reference sequence). Between the trimmed V and J ends, which lost 5 bases and 1 base, there was a span of 13 bases. The CDR3 loop spans 15 amino acids. CDR3 region: CASSPQGGGTDTQYF. In DNA form, the CDR3 reads TGTGCCAGCAGTCCACAGGGAGGTGGCACAGATACGCAGTATTTT.

CDR3 sequence reads: CASSLVPTNEKLFF. In nucleotides, the CDR3 is TGCGCCAGCAGCTTGGTTCCAACTAATGAAAAACTGTTTTTT. This sequence joins TRBV5-1 and TRBJ1-4, with D uncertain. This CDR3 has 14 residues. CDR1 and CDR2 from the germline V gene are SGHRS and YFSETQ. V gave up 0 bases and J gave up 0 bases, with 3 bases separating them.